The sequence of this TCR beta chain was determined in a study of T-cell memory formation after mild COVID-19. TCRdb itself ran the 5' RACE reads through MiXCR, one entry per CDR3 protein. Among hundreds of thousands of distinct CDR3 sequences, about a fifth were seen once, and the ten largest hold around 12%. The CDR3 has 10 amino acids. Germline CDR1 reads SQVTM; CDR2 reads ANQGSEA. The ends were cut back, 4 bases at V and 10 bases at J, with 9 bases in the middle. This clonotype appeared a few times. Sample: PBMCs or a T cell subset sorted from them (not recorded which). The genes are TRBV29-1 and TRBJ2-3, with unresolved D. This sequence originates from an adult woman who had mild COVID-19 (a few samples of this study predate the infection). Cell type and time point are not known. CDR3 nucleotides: TGCAGCGTTGGGGAAGGATCGCAGTATTTT. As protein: CSVGEGSQYF.